A single T cell receptor beta chain is shown here with its context. Its antigen is still unknown. The sample is drawn from a study of long-term antiretroviral therapy in people with HIV. Study-level results: HIV repertoire CDR3 lengths ranged less widely than those of controls.

The assay, immunoSEQ v3.0, was run at survey level. Sequencing was performed with immunoSEQ multiplex PCR; in TCRdb, only in-frame clones are kept and a portion is missing. The sample consists of almost 35,000 clones, around 94% of them appearing once. The CDR3 runs to 15 residues. The origin of this receptor is a woman between 50 and 59 years old with HIV. The chain employs TRBV21-1 and TRBJ2-7; the DNA was not used to check the table's D call, TRBD1. TRBV21-1 is a known pseudogene. The specimen comprised unsorted PBMCs, sampled about 5.1 years after starting antiretroviral therapy. CDR3 nucleotides: TGTGCCAGCAGCAAAGGGCAGGACAAATGCTACGAGCAGTACTTC. Translated, it gives CASSKGQDKCYEQYF.